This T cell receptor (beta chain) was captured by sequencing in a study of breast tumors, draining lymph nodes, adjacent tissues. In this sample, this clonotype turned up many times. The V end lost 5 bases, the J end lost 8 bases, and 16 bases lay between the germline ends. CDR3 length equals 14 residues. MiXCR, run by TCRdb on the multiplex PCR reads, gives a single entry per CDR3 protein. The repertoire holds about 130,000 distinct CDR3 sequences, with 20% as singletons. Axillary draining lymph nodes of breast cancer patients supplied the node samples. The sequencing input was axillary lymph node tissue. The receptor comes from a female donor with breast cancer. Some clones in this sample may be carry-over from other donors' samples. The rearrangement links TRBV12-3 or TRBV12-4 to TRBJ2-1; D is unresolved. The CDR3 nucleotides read TGTGCCAGCAGTCCAAATTTCCTAGAGGATGAGCAGTTCTTC. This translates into CASSPNFLEDEQFF.